What follows are 9 T cell receptor beta chains derived from one specimen sequenced in a study of T-cell reconstitution after alpha-beta-depleted transplantation in children. Unique molecular identifiers were incorporated into the prepared TCRbeta library. TCRdb re-derived calls from the PCR reads in MiXCR, one entry per CDR3 protein. The table records about 300,000 distinct CDR3 sequences, over 9% of them present only once. Material: PBMCs, obtained before TCRalphabeta/CD19-depleted stem cell transplant. Receptors were obtained from a boy younger than two with acute myeloid leukemia, due to receive a stem cell transplant.

This clonotype was seen many times. The chain carries TRBV10-3 and TRBJ1-5; D gene uncertain. Trimming took off 1 base at V and 1 base at J, with 11 bases between the two ends. The germline V gene has CDR1 ENHRY and CDR2 SYGVKD. The CDR3 sequence is 16 residues long. As DNA, the CDR3 is TGTGCCATCAGTGAGTACGGGGATAAGAGCAATCAGCCCCAGCATTTT. Its translation is CAISEYGDKSNQPQHF.

The table lists this clonotype with many counts. The chain recombines TRBV7-3 with TRBJ1-1; no definite D call. V lost 1 base and J lost 4, with 7 bases in between. This CDR3 spans 13 amino acids. Per germline, CDR1 SGHTA and CDR2 FQGTGA. CDR3 coding DNA: TGTGCCAGCAGCTTAAATTGGGGCACTGAAGCTTTCTTT. Amino acid sequence: CASSLNWGTEAFF. Full variable domain (outside the CDR3, taken from reference TRBV7-3 and TRBJ1-1): GAGVSQTPSNKVTEKGKYVELRCDPISGHTALYWYRQSLGQGPEFLIYFQGTGAADDSGLPNDRFFAVRPEGSVSTLKIQRTERGDSAVYLCASSLNWGTEAFFGQGTRLTVV.

This clonotype was seen a few times. The CDR3 sequence is CSARKYVTAPWNTGELFF. CDR3 DNA: TGCAGTGCTAGAAAATATGTGACAGCGCCCTGGAACACCGGGGAGCTGTTTTTT. J is TRBJ2-2 and V is TRBV20-1; tentative D call: TRBD1 (5 bases). This CDR3 spans 18 amino acids. Trimming removed 2 bases at V and 1 base at J, with 20 bases between. The germline gives CDR1 DFQATT, CDR2 SNEGSKA (reference sequence).

This clonotype has ten or more counts. V and J are TRBV5-1 and TRBJ2-5, with a tentative D call TRBD2 (6 bases). The CDR3 extends over 14 amino acids. Trimming took 4 bases from V and 4 from J, leaving 14 bases between them. Germline CDR1 reads SGHRS; CDR2 reads YFSETQ. DNA of the CDR3: TGCGCCAGCAGCACCGGGACTCCCTCAGAGACCCAGTACTTC. Translating gives CASSTGTPSETQYF. The variable domain in full, completed from reference TRBV5-1 and TRBJ2-5, reads KAGVTQTPRYLIKTRGQQVTLSCSPISGHRSVSWYQQTPGQGLQFLFEYFSETQRNKGNFPGRFSGRQFSNSRSEMNVSTLELGDSALYLCASSTGTPSETQYFGPGTRLLVL.

This clonotype was found a few times. The rearrangement links TRBV7-9 to TRBJ2-2; no definite D call. CDR1 SEHNR and CDR2 FQNEAQ come from the germline V gene (reference sequence). Trimming took 1 base from V and 8 from J, leaving 11 bases between them. The CDR3 totals 14 residues. The CDR3 sequence: CASSLVLPGGELFF. Written as DNA, the CDR3 is TGTGCCAGCAGCTTAGTACTGCCCGGAGGGGAGCTGTTTTTT.

The chain carries TRBV29-1 and TRBJ2-3; a possible D gene is TRBD2 (5 bases). V lost 6 bases and J 4 bases, leaving 8 bases between the germline ends. Germline V gene lookup returns CDR1 SQVTM and CDR2 ANQGSEA. The CDR3 loop spans 11 amino acids. In DNA form, the CDR3 reads TGCAGCGTGTTGGGAGCAGATACGCAGTATTTT. Protein product: CSVLGADTQYF.

In the case of this clonotype: An end of the junction does not agree with germline; a read error may underlie this. The chain joins TRBV3-1 to TRBJ2-1; the match to TRBD2 covers 10 bases. There are 17 residues in the CDR3. Germline V gives CDR1 LGHDT, CDR2 YNNKEL (reference sequence). The CDR3 here is CATSKDLAGVYRNEQFF. CDR3 DNA sequence: TGTGCCACCAGCAAAGACCTAGCGGGGGTTTACCGTAATGAGCAGTTCTTC.

This clonotype was seen many times. This chain uses TRBV5-1 with TRBJ2-7; D remains ambiguous. Per the germline V gene, CDR1 is SGHRS and CDR2 is YFSETQ. This CDR3 contains 17 residues. V was pared by 0 bases and J by 5 bases, with 21 bases between. The CDR3 loop is CASSLAYSAPPTDEQYF. The DNA for the CDR3 is TGCGCCAGCAGCTTGGCATATTCGGCGCCTCCCACGGACGAGCAGTACTTC.

Of note for this clonotype: A much larger clone lies a single base off, so this may be a read error. The chain employs TRBV6-1 and TRBJ2-3, with D perhaps matching TRBD2 (7 bases). The germline V gene encodes CDR1 MNHNS and CDR2 SASEGT. The V and J ends lost 6 bases and 4 bases respectively, with 14 bases between them. The CDR3 covers 14 residues. The CDR3 reads CASSRGGVADTQYF. The CDR3 DNA follows: TGTGCCAGCAGCAGAGGGGGGGTGGCAGATACGCAGTATTTT.